Following are 29 T cell receptor beta chains from one sample sequenced in a study of cytomegalovirus exposure and HLA in healthy donors. 13 Jbeta primers and 60 Vbeta primers were used for the PCR. The repertoire was sequenced with immunoSEQ multiplex PCR; TCRdb's copy has only in-frame clones and lacks some. Here the sample table reports 130,000 or so clones. Sequencing was done on a sample of PBMCs. The source is a woman in her 40s in good health and CMV-seronegative.

This chain connects TRBV19 to TRBJ1-2; 9 bases fit TRBD1. V trimming: 5 bases; J trimming: 6 bases; junction bases outside the gene matches: 7. The CDR3 loop spans 14 amino acids. Germline assignment: CDR1 LNHDA and CDR2 SQIVND (reference sequence). CDR3 in amino acids: CASSAWDRDNGYTF. CDR3 DNA sequence: TGTGCCAGTAGTGCGTGGGACAGGGACAATGGCTACACCTTC. Filled out from reference TRBV19 and TRBJ1-2, the complete variable domain reads DGGITQSPKYLFRKEGQNVTLSCEQNLNHDAMYWYRQDPGQGLRLIYYSQIVNDFQKGDIAEGYSVSREKKESFPLTVTSAQKNPTAFYLCASSAWDRDNGYTFGSGTRLTVV.

V usage is TRBV10-3 and J usage is TRBJ2-1; the match to TRBD2 covers 12 bases. Per germline, CDR1 ENHRY and CDR2 SYGVKD. This CDR3 contains 16 residues. The V gene end was trimmed by 4 bases and the J gene end by 10 bases; junction bases not matched to a gene: 11. The DNA for the CDR3 is TGTGCCATCAGTGCGTATACTAGCGGGGGGAACCGGGAGCAGTTCTTC. This codes for CAISAYTSGGNREQFF.

V and J are TRBV10-3 and TRBJ2-5, with 8 bases identical to TRBD1. Trimming at V came to 2 bases and at J to 2 bases, leaving 1 base not matched to a gene. Per the germline V gene, CDR1 is ENHRY and CDR2 is SYGVKD. The CDR3 spans 14 residues. The CDR3 DNA reads TGTGCCATCAGTGAGGGACAGGGTCAAGAGACCCAGTACTTC. It yields the protein CAISEGQGQETQYF.

The V call is TRBV6-5, the J call TRBJ2-1, with D perhaps matching TRBD1 (6 bases). Deletions cut 6 bases from V and 16 bases from J, with 22 bases between. The CDR3 loop spans 13 amino acids. Per germline, CDR1 MNHEY and CDR2 SVGAGI. The CDR3 DNA reads TGTGCCAGCAGCTCTCTCAGGGGCGGCTGGACTTTCTTC. It specifies CASSSLRGGWTFF.

V is TRBV15 and J is TRBJ2-2, with D possibly being TRBD1 (6 bases). The CDR3 runs 14 residues. The germline V and J ends were trimmed by 8 bases and 1 base, with 11 bases remaining between them. CDR1 is LNHNV, CDR2 YYDKDF, per germline (reference sequence). The CDR3 loop is CATEGEQNTGELFF. The CDR3, as DNA: TGTGCCACCGAGGGGGAACAGAACACCGGGGAGCTGTTTTTT.

The chain uses TRBV7-2 and TRBJ1-1; D perhaps matches TRBD1 (5 bases). CDR3 length equals 12 residues. Per germline, CDR1 SGHTA and CDR2 FQGNSA. V was shortened by 2 bases and J by 7 bases, with 8 bases between the two germline ends. CDR3 DNA sequence: TGTGCCAGCAGCTTACGGACATTTGAAGCTTTCTTT. Translation: CASSLRTFEAFF.

The rearrangement links TRBV7-6 to TRBJ2-1, with 8 bases lining up with TRBD2. There are 15 residues in the CDR3. Germline CDR1 SGHVS, CDR2 FNYEAQ. Losses at the gene ends were 5 bases for V and 5 bases for J; bases not matched to a gene: 8. The CDR3, as DNA: TGTGCCAGCAGCCCCCGGGGGGGGGTCGACAATGAGCAGTTCTTC. Protein sequence: CASSPRGGVDNEQFF.

The chain has TRBV28 and TRBJ1-2; D gene ambiguous. Germline CDR1 MDHEN, CDR2 SYDVKM. The CDR3 contains 13 residues. V dropped 6 bases and J dropped 7 bases, with 15 bases sitting between them. The CDR3: CASSLTARSGYTF. DNA of the CDR3: TGTGCCAGCAGCCTCACAGCCCGATCTGGCTACACCTTC.

The chain links TRBV2 to TRBJ2-3; TRBD2 matches at 8 bases. Germline CDR1 is SNHLY and CDR2 is FYNNEI. There are 13 residues in the CDR3. The CDR3: CASGGESTDTQYF. Here the CDR3 DNA reads TGTGCTTCCGGGGGGGAGAGCACAGATACGCAGTATTTT.

The chain joins TRBV27 to TRBJ1-1, with D uncertain. This CDR3 contains 13 residues. Germline V lookup: CDR1 MNHEY, CDR2 SMNVEV (reference sequence). V was trimmed by 5 bases and J by 5 bases, leaving 12 bases between them. CDR3 coding DNA: TGTGCCAGCAGTCCACAGCCGGAAACTGAAGCTTTCTTT. It yields the protein CASSPQPETEAFF.

The rearrangement links TRBV29-1 to TRBJ2-1, with a possible D match to TRBD2 (6 bases). Germline V gives CDR1 SQVTM, CDR2 ANQGSEA. The V end lost 4 bases, the J end lost 5 bases, and 12 bases lay between the germline ends. The length of the CDR3 is 13 residues. CDR3 protein: CSVGGEIHNEQFF. The CDR3 DNA reads TGCAGCGTTGGGGGGGAAATACACAATGAGCAGTTCTTC.

The V call is TRBV28, the J call TRBJ2-1; 7 bases match TRBD2. The CDR3 totals 14 residues. The ends lost 4 bases at V and 7 bases at J; junction bases unmatched: 7. The germline gives CDR1 MDHEN, CDR2 SYDVKM. The CDR3 DNA sequence: TGTGCCAGCAGTTATACCTCCGGGGGGAATGAGCAGTTCTTC. Its translation: CASSYTSGGNEQFF.

The rearrangement uses TRBV7-2 and TRBJ1-1; TRBD1 agrees at 7 bases. The junction had 4 bases not matched to a gene; V was cut back by 1 base and J by 5 bases. The CDR3 has 14 amino acids. Germline CDR1 is SGHTA and CDR2 is FQGNSA. CDR3 sequence: CASSLVEGATEAFF. The CDR3, as DNA: TGTGCCAGCAGCTTAGTTGAGGGGGCGACTGAAGCTTTCTTT.

J is TRBJ1-1 and V is TRBV6-1; TRBD1 might be the D (6 bases). V was cut by 7 bases and J by 1 base, with 10 bases left in between. Germline CDR1 reads MNHNS; CDR2 reads SASEGT. CDR3 length: 13 amino acids. CDR3 protein: CASTGQWNTEAFF. CDR3 nucleotides: TGTGCCAGCACAGGACAGTGGAACACTGAAGCTTTCTTT.

The chain has TRBV28 and TRBJ1-6; D perhaps matches TRBD1 (6 bases). Germline-derived CDR1 and CDR2 are MDHEN and SYDVKM. This CDR3 contains 14 residues. Trimming removed 8 bases at V and 9 bases at J, with 17 bases between. The CDR3 is CASVPGTSPSPLHF. The DNA of the CDR3 is TGTGCCAGCGTCCCCGGGACATCTCCTTCACCCCTCCACTTT.

This chain connects TRBV7-2 to TRBJ2-1, with D tentatively TRBD2 (6 bases). This CDR3 is built from 15 residues. The germline V gene encodes CDR1 SGHTA and CDR2 FQGNSA. The V end was cut by 5 bases, the J end by 7 bases, with 18 bases between. The chain's CDR3 is CASSPRVGEVNEQFF. In nucleotides, the CDR3 is TGTGCCAGCAGCCCACGAGTGGGGGAGGTTAATGAGCAGTTCTTC. The complete variable domain, with remaining parts taken from reference TRBV7-2 and TRBJ2-1, reads GAGVSQSPSNKVTEKGKDVELRCDPISGHTALYWYRQSLGQGLEFLIYFQGNSAPDKSGLPSDRFSAERTGGSVSTLTIQRTQQEDSAVYLCASSPRVGEVNEQFFGPGTRLTVL.

In nucleotides, the CDR3 is TGCGCCAGCAGCCAAGAACTAGCGGGGGGGGCAGATACGCAGTATTTT. Protein product: CASSQELAGGADTQYF. The gene calls are TRBV4-3 and TRBJ2-3, with 13 nucleotides matching TRBD2. V trimming: 0 bases; J trimming: 4 bases; junction bases outside the gene matches: 1. Germline-derived CDR1 and CDR2 are LGHNA and YSLEER. This CDR3 is built from 16 residues.

The V call is TRBV29-1, the J call TRBJ2-7; 7 nucleotides align to TRBD1. Trimming cost V 4 bases and J 1 base; bases outside gene matches: 7. Germline V gives CDR1 SQVTM, CDR2 ANQGSEA. This CDR3 has 14 amino acids. The CDR3 loop reads CSVVQGTASYEQYF. CDR3 in DNA: TGCAGCGTTGTCCAAGGGACAGCGTCCTACGAGCAGTACTTC.

V usage is TRBV5-1 and J usage is TRBJ2-5; 8 bases align to TRBD1. There are 13 residues in the CDR3. CDR1 and CDR2 from the germline V gene are SGHRS and YFSETQ. The junction had 4 bases not matched to a gene; V was cut back by 4 bases and J by 5 bases. CDR3 in amino acids: CASSGQGTETQYF. The DNA for the CDR3 is TGCGCCAGCAGCGGACAGGGAACGGAGACCCAGTACTTC.

The V and J genes are TRBV27 and TRBJ2-1; 8 bases line up with TRBD1. The CDR3 length is 15 residues. V trimming: 5 bases; J trimming: 6 bases; junction bases outside the gene matches: 9. The germline CDR1 and CDR2 sequences are MNHEY and SMNVEV (reference sequence). CDR3 protein: CASSPLDRAGNEQFF. The CDR3 region has the DNA TGTGCCAGCAGTCCCCTGGACAGGGCTGGCAATGAGCAGTTCTTC.

The chain links TRBV7-2 to TRBJ1-5; D is possibly TRBD1 (5 bases). Germline values: CDR1 SGHTA, CDR2 FQGNSA. The CDR3 covers 14 residues. Trimming removed 0 bases at V and 9 bases at J, with 12 bases between. DNA for the CDR3: TGTGCCAGCAGCTTAGCCGGCCCCGACAGGCCCCAGCATTTT. Residues: CASSLAGPDRPQHF.

The chain links TRBV7-2 to TRBJ1-3, with unresolved D. Germline V CDR1 and CDR2: SGHTA, FQGNSA. V was clipped by 5 bases and J by 0 bases, with 14 bases between them. CDR3 length: 16 residues. The CDR3 loop reads CASSIQIAVSGNTIYF. DNA for the CDR3: TGTGCCAGCAGCATTCAAATCGCGGTCTCTGGAAACACCATATATTTT.

The V call is TRBV18, the J call TRBJ1-2, with a tentative D call TRBD1 (5 bases). V gave up 1 base and J gave up 3 bases, with 9 bases separating them. There are 14 residues in the CDR3. Germline CDR1 reads KGHSH; CDR2 reads LQKENI. The CDR3: CASSPQGLDYGYTF. The CDR3 nucleotides read TGTGCCAGCTCACCACAGGGGCTGGACTATGGCTACACCTTC.

CDR3 bases: TGTGCCAGCAGAAAAGGACAGGGGATCTATGGCTACACCTTC. Translating gives CASRKGQGIYGYTF. The V and J genes are TRBV5-8 and TRBJ1-2; TRBD1 aligns across 9 bases. Germline V gene sequence: CDR1 SGHTS, CDR2 YDEGEE. Trimming cost V 5 bases and J 4 bases; bases outside gene matches: 6. The CDR3 is 14 residues long.

The V call is TRBV5-4, the J call TRBJ1-4; maybe TRBD1 (5 bases). Germline CDR1 SGHNT, CDR2 YYREEE (reference sequence). CDR3 length: 13 residues. V lost 0 bases to trimming and J lost 11 bases, with 11 bases between them. For the CDR3, the DNA is TGTGCCAGCAGCTTGGACGGGACTCATAAACTGTTTTTT. Translation: CASSLDGTHKLFF.

J is TRBJ1-4 and V is TRBV4-2; D not certain. The CDR3 runs to 15 residues. The germline gives CDR1 LGHNA, CDR2 YNFKEQ. Trimming stripped 0 bases from V and 2 bases from J, with 7 bases between. CDR3: CASSQDQRTNEKLFF. The CDR3 DNA is TGTGCCAGCAGCCAAGATCAGAGGACTAATGAAAAACTGTTTTTT.

The chain is built from TRBV5-4 and TRBJ1-1; no firm D call. Germline CDR1 is SGHNT and CDR2 is YYREEE (reference sequence). Trimming left V 5 bases short and J 1 base short, with 9 bases between. The CDR3 is made up of 13 amino acids. CDR3 sequence: CASRQLTNTEAFF. The CDR3 DNA sequence: TGTGCCAGCAGACAGCTAACGAACACTGAAGCTTTCTTT.

The rearrangement links TRBV2 to TRBJ1-1; the D gene is possibly TRBD1 (5 bases). The germline V and J ends were trimmed by 9 bases and 3 bases, with 23 bases remaining between them. Germline V gene lookup returns CDR1 SNHLY and CDR2 FYNNEI. The CDR3 loop spans 16 amino acids. CDR3 residues: CARRVAGKADDTEAFF. CDR3 sequence (DNA): TGTGCCAGAAGGGTGGCAGGGAAGGCGGACGACACTGAAGCTTTCTTT.

The chain joins TRBV7-2 to TRBJ1-4, with 7 positions matching TRBD1. The CDR3 consists of 14 residues. The germline CDR1 and CDR2 sequences are SGHTA and FQGNSA. The J segment lost 7 bases and the V segment lost 5 bases, leaving 7 bases of the junction unmatched. CDR3 DNA: TGTGCCAGCAGCCCGACAGGGCGCGGTGAAAAACTGTTTTTT. Translated: CASSPTGRGEKLFF.